This is a list of T cell receptor beta chains from one sample in a study of cytomegalovirus exposure and HLA in healthy donors. Clones were read by immunoSEQ multiplex PCR, and TCRdb kept only the in-frame ones, dropping some. The table lists approximately 76,000 clones, over 85% of them singletons. Sequenced material: PBMCs. The source is a woman aged 18 to 35 in good health and CMV-seronegative. Each CDR3 is given with its conserved first and last residue. The order of the fields is V gene, J gene, CDR3 protein.

TRBV6-6	TRBJ2-7	CASSYSGQGSYEQYF
TRBV6-5	TRBJ1-5	CASRKQGYSNQPQHF
TRBV7-9	TRBJ2-5	CASSSLAGGAETQYF
TRBV4-3	TRBJ2-2	CASSQEHVDTGELFF
TRBV7-9	TRBJ2-1	CASSSGGSYNEQFF
TRBV7-9	TRBJ1-1	CASSPTVVTEAFF
TRBV6-5	TRBJ2-1	CASSYWTGFGGEQFF
TRBV9	TRBJ2-3	CASSARGTSGSLGDTQYF
TRBV28	TRBJ1-1	CASRNPTGVNTEAFF
TRBV19	TRBJ2-2	CASSTMGPHFTGELFF
TRBV18	TRBJ1-1	CASSTLNRGQRNTEAFF
TRBV29-1	TRBJ1-4	CSVAGTENEKLFF
TRBV27	TRBJ2-7	CASSLTGTTYEQYF
TRBV30	TRBJ1-1	CAWSSGIRTEAFF
TRBV11-1	TRBJ2-5	CASSLSGGHGETQYF
TRBV19	TRBJ2-1	CASSNRQGLAGRYEQFF